These 2 T cell receptor beta chains were all obtained from the same sample, sequenced in a study of glioma-infiltrating T cells after dendritic cell vaccination. Assay used: immunoSEQ multiplex PCR; TCRdb lists only in-frame clones, some missing. This table holds roughly 80,000 clones, 70% to 90% found once. The source was blood, collected before dendritic cell vaccination. The receptor source for this set is a human donor with glioblastoma.

The chain links TRBV7-2 to TRBJ1-1; possibly TRBD1 for D (5 bases). Germline-derived CDR1 and CDR2 are SGHTA and FQGNSA. This CDR3 has 13 amino acids. Trimming left V 6 bases short and J 0 bases short, with 8 bases between. The CDR3: CASRQGMNTEAFF. Written as DNA, the CDR3 is TGTGCCAGCAGGCAGGGCATGAACACTGAAGCTTTCTTT.

The CDR3 is CASSQGTSGRSYEQYF. CDR3 in DNA: TGTGCCAGCAGCCAGGGGACTAGCGGGAGATCGTACGAGCAGTACTTC. The gene calls are TRBV5-6 and TRBJ2-5; 14 bases fit TRBD2. The closer fit of TRBJ2-7 to the DNA end suggests the J call may be wrong. Germline CDR1 and CDR2: SGHDT and YYEEEE. The CDR3 sequence is 16 residues long.